A selection of T cell receptor beta chains follows, all from one sample in a study of STAT5B mutations in CD4+ large granular lymphocyte leukemia. Data came from immunoSEQ multiplex PCR; TCRdb stores just in-frame clones and leaves some out. The sample consists of more than 20,000 clones, around 70% of them appearing once. Sequenced material: CD4+ T cells from blood buffy coats. The receptors stem from a human donor in good health. Each CDR3 is given with its conserved first and last residue. Fields, in order: CDR3 length, D gene, V gene, clone size, J gene, CDR3 protein, CDR3 DNA. The D gene is left open where the match is weak. Some rows mark clone size as missing; the rest say once, few, many or name a class of expanded clone.

CDR3 length: 13; D gene: -; V gene: TRBV11-2; clone size: -; J gene: TRBJ1-1; CDR3 protein: CASSPTTNTEAFF; CDR3 DNA: TGTGCCAGCAGCCCAACAACGAACACTGAAGCTTTCTTT
CDR3 length: 15; D gene: TRBD1; V gene: TRBV14; clone size: once; J gene: TRBJ1-2; CDR3 protein: CASSPAGTVHYGYTF; CDR3 DNA: TGTGCCAGCAGCCCTGCCGGGACAGTTCACTATGGCTACACCTTC
CDR3 length: 14; D gene: -; V gene: TRBV19; clone size: -; J gene: TRBJ1-5; CDR3 protein: CASSAGNSNQPQHF; CDR3 DNA: TGTGCCAGTAGCGCAGGGAATAGCAATCAGCCCCAGCATTTT
CDR3 length: 14; D gene: -; V gene: TRBV18; clone size: once; J gene: TRBJ2-3; CDR3 protein: CASSPQQGWDTQYF; CDR3 DNA: TGTGCCAGCTCACCCCAACAGGGTTGGGATACGCAGTATTTT
CDR3 length: 13; D gene: TRBD1; V gene: TRBV10-1; clone size: -; J gene: TRBJ2-4; CDR3 protein: CASSDGQENIQYF; CDR3 DNA: TGCGCCAGCAGTGATGGACAGGAAAACATTCAGTACTTC
CDR3 length: 14; D gene: TRBD1; V gene: TRBV28; clone size: -; J gene: TRBJ1-2; CDR3 protein: CASSPGQRNYGYTF; CDR3 DNA: TGTGCCAGCAGCCCGGGACAGCGAAACTATGGCTACACCTTC
CDR3 length: 15; D gene: TRBD1; V gene: TRBV7-8; clone size: -; J gene: TRBJ2-7; CDR3 protein: CASSATSGQPYEQYF; CDR3 DNA: TGTGCCAGCAGCGCAACCTCGGGACAGCCATACGAGCAGTACTTC
CDR3 length: 15; D gene: -; V gene: TRBV7-8; clone size: -; J gene: TRBJ2-2; CDR3 protein: CASSFAWGDTGELFF; CDR3 DNA: TGTGCCAGCAGCTTCGCATGGGGCGACACCGGGGAGCTGTTTTTT
CDR3 length: 14; D gene: TRBD1; V gene: TRBV28; clone size: -; J gene: TRBJ1-1; CDR3 protein: CASSPGGTGVQAFF; CDR3 DNA: TGTGCCAGCAGCCCGGGCGGGACAGGGGTACAAGCTTTCTTT
CDR3 length: 16; D gene: TRBD2; V gene: TRBV14; clone size: -; J gene: TRBJ2-2; CDR3 protein: CASSQNSGRFTGELFF; CDR3 DNA: TGTGCCAGCAGCCAGAATAGCGGGAGGTTTACCGGGGAGCTGTTTTTT
CDR3 length: 20; D gene: TRBD2; V gene: TRBV6-4; clone size: -; J gene: TRBJ2-1; CDR3 protein: CASRVTLGLAGLSSYNEQFF; CDR3 DNA: TGTGCCAGCAGAGTGACTCTTGGACTAGCGGGCTTAAGCTCCTACAATGAGCAGTTCTTC
CDR3 length: 15; D gene: -; V gene: TRBV4-3; clone size: few; J gene: TRBJ1-5; CDR3 protein: CASSQKSGGNQPQHF; CDR3 DNA: TGCGCCAGCAGCCAAAAGTCGGGGGGCAATCAGCCCCAGCATTTT
CDR3 length: 12; D gene: -; V gene: TRBV10-1; clone size: -; J gene: TRBJ2-2; CDR3 protein: CASQDGTGELFF; CDR3 DNA: TGCGCCAGCCAGGACGGCACCGGGGAGCTGTTTTTT
CDR3 length: 15; D gene: TRBD1; V gene: TRBV7-9; clone size: once; J gene: TRBJ2-1; CDR3 protein: CASSLSLDRGGEQFF; CDR3 DNA: TGTGCCAGCAGCCTCTCCCTGGACAGGGGAGGTGAGCAGTTCTTC
CDR3 length: 14; D gene: -; V gene: TRBV10-1; clone size: -; J gene: TRBJ2-7; CDR3 protein: CASSDHRAAYEQYF; CDR3 DNA: TGCGCCAGCAGTGACCACAGGGCTGCCTACGAGCAGTACTTC
CDR3 length: 15; D gene: TRBD1; V gene: TRBV28; clone size: -; J gene: TRBJ2-1; CDR3 protein: CASRKDRAAYNEQFF; CDR3 DNA: TGTGCCAGCAGGAAAGACAGGGCTGCCTACAATGAGCAGTTCTTC
CDR3 length: 13; D gene: -; V gene: TRBV10-3; clone size: -; J gene: TRBJ1-2; CDR3 protein: CATAREGTYGYTF; CDR3 DNA: TGTGCCACCGCCAGGGAGGGGACCTATGGCTACACCTTC
CDR3 length: 14; D gene: -; V gene: TRBV4-2; clone size: -; J gene: TRBJ1-4; CDR3 protein: CASSQEGGKEKLFF; CDR3 DNA: TGTGCCAGCAGCCAAGAGGGGGGGAAGGAAAAACTGTTTTTT
CDR3 length: 14; D gene: -; V gene: TRBV10-2; clone size: -; J gene: TRBJ1-1; CDR3 protein: CASRATRGNTEAFF; CDR3 DNA: TGCGCCAGCAGGGCCACAAGGGGAAACACTGAAGCTTTCTTT
CDR3 length: 14; D gene: -; V gene: TRBV19; clone size: -; J gene: TRBJ1-1; CDR3 protein: CASSLGDRDTEAFF; CDR3 DNA: TGTGCCAGCTCGCTGGGGGACCGGGACACTGAAGCTTTCTTT
CDR3 length: 13; D gene: -; V gene: TRBV7-6; clone size: -; J gene: TRBJ1-3; CDR3 protein: CASSLARGNTIYF; CDR3 DNA: TGTGCCAGCAGCTTAGCTCGAGGAAACACCATATATTTT
CDR3 length: 16; D gene: TRBD2; V gene: TRBV4-3; clone size: -; J gene: TRBJ2-1; CDR3 protein: CASSVRLAGSPNEQFF; CDR3 DNA: TGCGCCAGCAGCGTCCGACTAGCGGGATCCCCCAATGAGCAGTTCTTC
CDR3 length: 13; D gene: -; V gene: TRBV27; clone size: once; J gene: TRBJ1-4; CDR3 protein: CASSPQRSEKLFF; CDR3 DNA: TGTGCCAGCAGCCCACAAAGGAGCGAAAAACTGTTTTTT
CDR3 length: 14; D gene: -; V gene: TRBV27; clone size: -; J gene: TRBJ1-2; CDR3 protein: CASSVGGRGYGYTF; CDR3 DNA: TGTGCCAGCAGTGTTGGGGGGAGAGGGTATGGCTACACCTTC
CDR3 length: 13; D gene: -; V gene: TRBV28; clone size: -; J gene: TRBJ1-2; CDR3 protein: CASSPPGRYGYTF; CDR3 DNA: TGTGCCAGCAGCCCCCCGGGACGGTATGGCTACACCTTC
CDR3 length: 14; D gene: TRBD2; V gene: TRBV27; clone size: once; J gene: TRBJ2-3; CDR3 protein: CASRPGLGTDTQYF; CDR3 DNA: TGTGCCAGCAGACCGGGACTAGGCACAGATACGCAGTATTTT
CDR3 length: 11; D gene: -; V gene: TRBV29-1; clone size: -; J gene: TRBJ2-7; CDR3 protein: CSVAKGGEQYF; CDR3 DNA: TGCAGCGTGGCCAAAGGCGGCGAGCAGTACTTC
CDR3 length: 13; D gene: -; V gene: TRBV6-1; clone size: -; J gene: TRBJ2-3; CDR3 protein: CATRVGNADTQYF; CDR3 DNA: TGTGCCACCAGGGTGGGGAATGCAGATACGCAGTATTTT
CDR3 length: 15; D gene: -; V gene: TRBV5-1; clone size: -; J gene: TRBJ1-6; CDR3 protein: CASSLGQVDNSPLHF; CDR3 DNA: TGCGCCAGCAGCTTGGGACAGGTGGACAATTCACCCCTCCACTTT
CDR3 length: 17; D gene: -; V gene: TRBV7-2; clone size: -; J gene: TRBJ1-4; CDR3 protein: CASSPPRRGTRSEKLFF; CDR3 DNA: TGTGCCAGCAGCCCCCCACGTAGGGGGACCCGGAGCGAAAAACTGTTTTTT
CDR3 length: 13; D gene: -; V gene: TRBV5-4; clone size: -; J gene: TRBJ1-2; CDR3 protein: CASSLQANYGYTF; CDR3 DNA: TGTGCCAGCAGCTTACAGGCTAACTATGGCTACACCTTC
CDR3 length: 14; D gene: TRBD1; V gene: TRBV7-2; clone size: -; J gene: TRBJ1-1; CDR3 protein: CASSEGGAGTEAFF; CDR3 DNA: TGTGCCAGCAGCGAAGGGGGCGCGGGCACTGAAGCTTTCTTT
CDR3 length: 12; D gene: -; V gene: TRBV2; clone size: -; J gene: TRBJ1-2; CDR3 protein: CASGGGSRGYTF; CDR3 DNA: TGTGCCAGCGGGGGGGGCAGCCGCGGCTACACCTTC